Listed here is a single T cell receptor beta chain. Source study methods: Nucleated cell number was recorded as an estimate derived from reference gene primer amplification. Sequenced by immunoSEQ multiplex PCR; TCRdb stores in-frame clones only, minus some. The V and J calls and the clone size are those of that table, but D and trimming were determined from the DNA. This sample has 300,000 to 400,000 clones, with more than 70% found just once. These data come from a study of blood T cell repertoires in COVID-19. Overall study context: Acute-phase and convalescent COVID-19 samples originated in the United States, Italy and Spain. Sample material is recorded as cDNA or gDNA derived from T cells, B-cell-depleted T cells, or PBMCs.

This CDR3 has 14 amino acids. Per the germline V gene, CDR1 is LNHDA and CDR2 is SQIVND (reference sequence). The germline V and J ends were trimmed by 1 base and 2 bases, with 8 bases remaining between them. The sample consisted of peripheral blood. This chain uses TRBV19 with TRBJ1-2; D gene ambiguous. The sequence was obtained from a woman between 45 and 65 years old who had recovered from COVID-19. CDR3 coding DNA: TGTGCCAGTAGTATAGGATCGGGAAACTATGGCTACACCTTC. Amino acids: CASSIGSGNYGYTF.